A selection of T cell receptor beta chains follows, all from one sample in a study of T cell responses to AZD1222 COVID-19 vaccine. TCRdb keeps only in-frame clones here, not all; method: immunoSEQ multiplex PCR. The sample records roughly 250,000 clones, approximately 93% being singletons. The material was peripheral blood, obtained on day 0 of AZD1222 vaccination. Every receptor here comes from an adult in good health. Each CDR3 is given with its conserved first and last residue. Each record gives: D gene, CDR3 length, V gene, CDR3 protein. A D gene is named only where the DNA matches it firmly.

d_call: -
cdr3_length: 14
v_call: TRBV9
cdr3_aa: CASSADRRDTEAFF

d_call: -
cdr3_length: 15
v_call: TRBV19
cdr3_aa: CASSGGFPPTYEQYF

d_call: TRBD2
cdr3_length: 17
v_call: TRBV5-1
cdr3_aa: CASSLYGTSGGTDTQYF

d_call: -
cdr3_length: 14
v_call: TRBV15
cdr3_aa: CATSRDREVEKLFF

d_call: TRBD2
cdr3_length: 16
v_call: TRBV28
cdr3_aa: CASSFVLAGDPYEQYF

d_call: TRBD1
cdr3_length: 17
v_call: TRBV6-6
cdr3_aa: CASSPSGQGHYNSPLHF

d_call: -
cdr3_length: 15
v_call: TRBV13
cdr3_aa: CASSLGLQGAEKLFF

d_call: -
cdr3_length: 15
v_call: TRBV5-4
cdr3_aa: CASSPEGLAGNEQFF

d_call: -
cdr3_length: 14
v_call: TRBV28
cdr3_aa: CATNAAAAGETQYF

d_call: TRBD1
cdr3_length: 15
v_call: TRBV4-1
cdr3_aa: CASRPGTGPIRGAFF

d_call: -
cdr3_length: 12
v_call: TRBV27
cdr3_aa: CASSLVTGELFF

d_call: -
cdr3_length: 16
v_call: TRBV27
cdr3_aa: CAAYIPWRVNTGELFF

d_call: -
cdr3_length: 15
v_call: TRBV28
cdr3_aa: CASSPPAGSNTEAFF

d_call: TRBD2
cdr3_length: 15
v_call: TRBV2
cdr3_aa: CASSDRTSGMDTQYF

d_call: TRBD2
cdr3_length: 16
v_call: TRBV5-1
cdr3_aa: CASSPPGTRDSYEQYF

d_call: -
cdr3_length: 13
v_call: TRBV19
cdr3_aa: CASSIVGHTEAFF

d_call: -
cdr3_length: 16
v_call: TRBV24-1
cdr3_aa: CATSDPGSSSYNEQFF

d_call: -
cdr3_length: 11
v_call: TRBV18
cdr3_aa: CASSAGTEAFF

d_call: TRBD1
cdr3_length: 14
v_call: TRBV6-5
cdr3_aa: CASSYSTGTGGYTF

d_call: TRBD1
cdr3_length: 15
v_call: TRBV2
cdr3_aa: CASIEGGQGRQPQHF

d_call: -
cdr3_length: 13
v_call: TRBV7-2
cdr3_aa: CASSLGGNEKLFF

d_call: -
cdr3_length: 12
v_call: TRBV28
cdr3_aa: CASGRDGNTIYF

d_call: -
cdr3_length: 11
v_call: TRBV21-1
cdr3_aa: CASSKSGEQYF

d_call: TRBD2
cdr3_length: 16
v_call: TRBV11-2
cdr3_aa: CASSTPTSEKSYEQYF

d_call: TRBD1
cdr3_length: 13
v_call: TRBV2
cdr3_aa: CASNTGTVYGYTF

d_call: TRBD2
cdr3_length: 13
v_call: TRBV10-3
cdr3_aa: CAISRGGYNEQFF

d_call: TRBD1
cdr3_length: 14
v_call: TRBV5-1
cdr3_aa: CASSPQGAGTEAFF

d_call: TRBD1
cdr3_length: 15
v_call: TRBV6-5
cdr3_aa: CASSYSGQGAVEQYF

d_call: TRBD1
cdr3_length: 16
v_call: TRBV24-1
cdr3_aa: CATSDGTGTANYGYTF

d_call: TRBD1
cdr3_length: 15
v_call: TRBV28
cdr3_aa: CASSLSGQGGNGYTF

d_call: TRBD1
cdr3_length: 15
v_call: TRBV7-9
cdr3_aa: CASSLTGAAYNEQFF

d_call: -
cdr3_length: 16
v_call: TRBV7-9
cdr3_aa: CASSTSGAFGYNEQFF

d_call: TRBD1
cdr3_length: 14
v_call: TRBV28
cdr3_aa: CASSLSDRVYGYTF

d_call: -
cdr3_length: 13
v_call: TRBV11-1
cdr3_aa: CASSSSRDGEQYF

d_call: TRBD1
cdr3_length: 14
v_call: TRBV28
cdr3_aa: CASSRRQGTTEAFF

d_call: -
cdr3_length: 13
v_call: TRBV7-9
cdr3_aa: CASSLGTHYGYTF

d_call: TRBD2
cdr3_length: 15
v_call: TRBV15
cdr3_aa: CATSGSSGRRGYQFF

d_call: -
cdr3_length: 15
v_call: TRBV9
cdr3_aa: CASSVAGVSNQPQHF

d_call: TRBD1
cdr3_length: 14
v_call: TRBV9
cdr3_aa: CASNPTGDLSPLHF

d_call: -
cdr3_length: 15
v_call: TRBV10-3
cdr3_aa: CAIRLAEGGYNEQFF

d_call: -
cdr3_length: 12
v_call: TRBV5-3
cdr3_aa: CARSLRSRGYTF

d_call: -
cdr3_length: 17
v_call: TRBV5-1
cdr3_aa: CASSLGLQTRSGNTIYF

d_call: TRBD2
cdr3_length: 15
v_call: TRBV19
cdr3_aa: CASSMASGFSYEQYF

d_call: -
cdr3_length: 14
v_call: TRBV6-5
cdr3_aa: CASSYSQELKLEYF

d_call: -
cdr3_length: 12
v_call: TRBV2
cdr3_aa: CASSPDKQPQHF

d_call: -
cdr3_length: 12
v_call: TRBV15
cdr3_aa: CATSRDTEGYTF